What follows is one T cell receptor beta chain and its context. Its antigen is unknown. The data originate from a study of shared clonotypes between healthy human individuals. Study conclusions and caveats: Among donors, sharing of clonotypes was expected to be affected by sequencing depth.

The germline gives CDR1 SEHNR, CDR2 FQNEAQ (reference sequence). Trimming took 5 bases from V and 4 from J; bases not matched to a gene: 7. The CDR3 extends over 16 amino acids. The assay was immunoSEQ multiplex PCR, and TCRdb's table has in-frame clones only and misses some. Of roughly 1,500,000 clones detected, approximately 98% appear once; the ten largest clones hold about 0.4%. This chain uses TRBV7-9 with TRBJ2-6, with TRBD2 matching over 8 bases. What was sequenced was naive CD4+ T cells sorted from blood. The sample's subset: CD45RA+ positively selected. The receptor was derived from a man aged 25 to 40 in good health. The CDR3 reads CASSKLAVLGANVLTF. DNA of the CDR3: TGTGCCAGCAGCAAACTAGCGGTGTTGGGGGCCAACGTCCTGACTTTC.